Listed below are T cell receptor beta chains from one sample, sequenced in a study of OX40 agonist ivuxolimab in advanced cancers. The assay was immunoSEQ multiplex PCR, and TCRdb's table has in-frame clones only and misses some. The sample has fewer than 65,000 clones, approximately 87% seen once. Source: CD4+ or CD8+ T cells sorted from blood, taken in a trial of the OX40 agonist ivuxolimab. The receptors were gathered from an adult with an advanced solid tumor such as melanoma, head and neck, liver or kidney cancer. The CDR3 runs from the conserved cysteine through the conserved F or W. The D gene is left open where the match is weak. The size of a clone is reported for some rows only, either as once, few or many, or as a class for expanded clones.

d_call	v_call	clone_size	j_call	cdr3_nt	cdr3_aa
.	TRBV11-3	.	TRBJ2-5	TGTGCCAGCAGCCAACTAGCTGAAGAGACCCAGTACTTC	CASSQLAEETQYF
.	TRBV2	.	TRBJ2-7	TGTGCCAGCAGTGAAATGGCGGAAACGGGCGAGCAGTACTTC	CASSEMAETGEQYF
.	TRBV30	.	TRBJ2-6	TGTGCCAGTTACAGGGCCTCTGGGGCCAACGTCCTGACTTTC	CASYRASGANVLTF
TRBD2	TRBV14	.	TRBJ2-3	TGTGCCAGCAGCCAAACCCGGCTAGCGGGGGGCTCGGCCGATACGCAGTATTTT	CASSQTRLAGGSADTQYF
.	TRBV10-1	.	TRBJ2-6	TGCGCCAGCAGCCCTAACAGGGCTCCTGGGGCCAACGTCCTGACTTTC	CASSPNRAPGANVLTF
TRBD1	TRBV7-7	once	TRBJ2-2	TGTGCTAGCACGGACAGGGAGGAAGCCGGGGAGCTGTTTTTT	CASTDREEAGELFF
.	TRBV11-3	.	TRBJ2-5	TGTGCCAGCAGCTCGAGTAGCCAAATAGAGACCCAGTACTTC	CASSSSSQIETQYF
TRBD1	TRBV7-8	once	TRBJ2-7	TGTGCCAGCAGCTTAGCGGCACGGACAGGTCCTTTTAGTTACGAGCAGTACTTC	CASSLAARTGPFSYEQYF
.	TRBV11-2	once	TRBJ2-7	TGTGCCAGCAGCTTTGGCCAGCGCGACTCCTACGAGCAGTACTTC	CASSFGQRDSYEQYF
.	TRBV6-5	once	TRBJ2-1	TGTGCCAGCAGTCCGCGGACGCCTGACAGGAATGAGCAGTTCTTC	CASSPRTPDRNEQFF
.	TRBV6-6	few	TRBJ2-2	TGTGCCAGCAGGGGGGACCTGGCCACCGGGGAGCTGTTTTTT	CASRGDLATGELFF
.	TRBV29-1	.	TRBJ1-1	TGCAGCGGCAGGGGATGGGGTGAAGCTTTCTTT	CSGRGWGEAFF
TRBD1	TRBV7-3	.	TRBJ2-3	TGTGCCAGCAGCTCCCCGGGACAGGACACAGATACGCAGTATTTT	CASSSPGQDTDTQYF
.	TRBV14	.	TRBJ1-3	TGTGCCAGCAGCCAAGTTAGTTCCAGGGCTGGAAACACCATATATTTT	CASSQVSSRAGNTIYF
.	TRBV27	.	TRBJ1-4	TGTGCCAGCAGTTCCGTACTGGGGACTCGCCCCGAAAAACTGTTTTTT	CASSSVLGTRPEKLFF
TRBD1	TRBV6-1	.	TRBJ1-1	TGTGCCAGCAGTGCCCGGGACAGGGTGAACACTGAAGCTTTCTTT	CASSARDRVNTEAFF
.	TRBV6-5	.	TRBJ2-7	TGTGCCAGCGGGGGCACCCGGGGCAGATCCTACGAGCAGTACTTC	CASGGTRGRSYEQYF
.	TRBV6-1	.	TRBJ1-4	TGTGCCAGCAGTGCCTGGGGACTGGAGGGAGAAAAACTGTTTTTT	CASSAWGLEGEKLFF
.	TRBV4-1	.	TRBJ2-2	TGCGCCAGCAGGTCCCAGGGTGCGAACACCGGGGAGCTGTTTTTT	CASRSQGANTGELFF
TRBD1	TRBV9	.	TRBJ2-7	TGTGCCAGCAGCATGACAGGGTACGAGCAGTACTTC	CASSMTGYEQYF
.	TRBV18	.	TRBJ1-1	TGTGCCAGCTCCAGACAGAAGAACACTGAAGCTTTCTTT	CASSRQKNTEAFF
.	TRBV7-2	.	TRBJ1-1	TGTGCCAGCAGCTTAGTTGCAGAGAACACTGAAGCTTTCTTT	CASSLVAENTEAFF
.	TRBV28	.	TRBJ1-2	TGTGCCAGCAGTTTGACGGGGAACTATGGCTACACCTTC	CASSLTGNYGYTF
TRBD1	TRBV5-1	.	TRBJ1-1	TGCGCCAGCAGCCCCGCAGGGGGGAACACTGAAGCTTTCTTT	CASSPAGGNTEAFF
TRBD1	TRBV9	.	TRBJ2-7	TGTGCCAGCAGCGTCGGACAGGTCCCCTACGAGCAGTACTTC	CASSVGQVPYEQYF
TRBD1	TRBV28	.	TRBJ2-3	TGTGCCAGTTACTCCCGGGACAGGATTGTCTTGGGCCCGGGTACGCAGTATTTT	CASYSRDRIVLGPGTQYF
.	TRBV27	few	TRBJ2-7	TGTGCCAGCAGTTTCCCCGAGAGCTACGAGCAGTACTTC	CASSFPESYEQYF
.	TRBV5-6	.	TRBJ1-1	TGTGCCAGCAGCTTGACAGGGCTGAACACTGAAGCTTTCTTT	CASSLTGLNTEAFF
.	TRBV6-5	.	TRBJ1-2	TGTGCCAGCAGTAGGAGCATGAGTGGCAACTATGGCTACACCTTC	CASSRSMSGNYGYTF
.	TRBV6-5	.	TRBJ2-7	TGTGCCAGCAGTTACTCGGCAGGCTCCTACGAGCAGTACTTC	CASSYSAGSYEQYF
TRBD2	TRBV5-6	.	TRBJ2-2	TGTGCCAGCAGCCCAAGCGGGAGAAGCGTCGGGGAGCTGTTTTTT	CASSPSGRSVGELFF
.	TRBV6-1	.	TRBJ1-2	TGTGCCAGCAGCCCGACCCTCTATGGCTACACCTTC	CASSPTLYGYTF
.	TRBV19	.	TRBJ2-5	TGTGCCAGTAGTCTAGGTTGGGCAGCGGGCGGGAAAGAAGAGACCCAGTACTTC	CASSLGWAAGGKEETQYF
.	TRBV19	.	TRBJ2-2	TGTGCCAGTCGCCGGCTGGATAAAACGAACACCGGGGAGCTGTTTTTT	CASRRLDKTNTGELFF
TRBD1	TRBV10-1	.	TRBJ1-1	TGCGCCACCCGACAGGGTATAAACACTGAAGCTTTCTTT	CATRQGINTEAFF
.	TRBV29-1	once	TRBJ1-1	TGCAGCGTCACGGGGGTGAACACTGAAGCTTTCTTT	CSVTGVNTEAFF
.	TRBV5-1	.	TRBJ2-4	TGCGCCAGCAGCCCCAGACAGGCTGTAGCCAAAAACATTCAGTACTTC	CASSPRQAVAKNIQYF
TRBD1	TRBV27	.	TRBJ1-5	TGTGCCAGCAGCCTACAGGGGCGTCAGCCCCAGCATTTT	CASSLQGRQPQHF
TRBD1	TRBV29-1	medium-sized	TRBJ1-6	TGCAGCGTTGCCAGGGGGGTCGGGTCACCCCTCCACTTT	CSVARGVGSPLHF
TRBD2	TRBV27	.	TRBJ2-7	TGTGCCAGCAGTCCGTGGACTAGCGGGAGGGCCTACGAGCAGTACTTC	CASSPWTSGRAYEQYF
TRBD1	TRBV10-3	.	TRBJ2-7	TGTGCCATCAGCCCGGACAGGGGCCTCTCCTACGAGCAGTACTTC	CAISPDRGLSYEQYF
.	TRBV5-6	.	TRBJ2-5	TGTGCCAGCACCCGCGTTGGGGGCACGGGGGAGACTCAGTACTTC	CASTRVGGTGETQYF
.	TRBV19	.	TRBJ1-1	TGTGCCAGTAGTATGTCGGGGCTACCTGAAGCTTTCTTT	CASSMSGLPEAFF
TRBD1	TRBV6-5	.	TRBJ1-1	TGTGCCAGCAGTTACGGGACAGGGGGTGAAGCTTTCTTT	CASSYGTGGEAFF
TRBD2	TRBV11-2	.	TRBJ2-3	TGTGCCAGCAGCCTCAAGCGGGAGGGCCGCGCAGATACGCAGTATTTT	CASSLKREGRADTQYF
.	TRBV11-2	.	TRBJ1-3	TGTGCCAGCAGAGGAAGAGACAGCCCCTACTCTGGAAACACCATATATTTT	CASRGRDSPYSGNTIYF
TRBD2	TRBV4-1	few	TRBJ2-7	TGCGCCAGCAGCCAAGAGAGCGGGGGGGCCCGAGAGCAGTACTTC	CASSQESGGAREQYF
.	TRBV4-2	.	TRBJ2-7	TGTGCCAGCAGCCAAGAGTGGACCTACGAGCAGTACTTC	CASSQEWTYEQYF
.	TRBV6-6	.	TRBJ1-2	TGTGCCAGCAGGTACCTTGGGGCTGACTCCTATGGCTACACCTTC	CASRYLGADSYGYTF
.	TRBV28	once	TRBJ1-2	TGTGCCAGCAGCTTCCTCTGGTCTAACTATGGCTACACCTTC	CASSFLWSNYGYTF